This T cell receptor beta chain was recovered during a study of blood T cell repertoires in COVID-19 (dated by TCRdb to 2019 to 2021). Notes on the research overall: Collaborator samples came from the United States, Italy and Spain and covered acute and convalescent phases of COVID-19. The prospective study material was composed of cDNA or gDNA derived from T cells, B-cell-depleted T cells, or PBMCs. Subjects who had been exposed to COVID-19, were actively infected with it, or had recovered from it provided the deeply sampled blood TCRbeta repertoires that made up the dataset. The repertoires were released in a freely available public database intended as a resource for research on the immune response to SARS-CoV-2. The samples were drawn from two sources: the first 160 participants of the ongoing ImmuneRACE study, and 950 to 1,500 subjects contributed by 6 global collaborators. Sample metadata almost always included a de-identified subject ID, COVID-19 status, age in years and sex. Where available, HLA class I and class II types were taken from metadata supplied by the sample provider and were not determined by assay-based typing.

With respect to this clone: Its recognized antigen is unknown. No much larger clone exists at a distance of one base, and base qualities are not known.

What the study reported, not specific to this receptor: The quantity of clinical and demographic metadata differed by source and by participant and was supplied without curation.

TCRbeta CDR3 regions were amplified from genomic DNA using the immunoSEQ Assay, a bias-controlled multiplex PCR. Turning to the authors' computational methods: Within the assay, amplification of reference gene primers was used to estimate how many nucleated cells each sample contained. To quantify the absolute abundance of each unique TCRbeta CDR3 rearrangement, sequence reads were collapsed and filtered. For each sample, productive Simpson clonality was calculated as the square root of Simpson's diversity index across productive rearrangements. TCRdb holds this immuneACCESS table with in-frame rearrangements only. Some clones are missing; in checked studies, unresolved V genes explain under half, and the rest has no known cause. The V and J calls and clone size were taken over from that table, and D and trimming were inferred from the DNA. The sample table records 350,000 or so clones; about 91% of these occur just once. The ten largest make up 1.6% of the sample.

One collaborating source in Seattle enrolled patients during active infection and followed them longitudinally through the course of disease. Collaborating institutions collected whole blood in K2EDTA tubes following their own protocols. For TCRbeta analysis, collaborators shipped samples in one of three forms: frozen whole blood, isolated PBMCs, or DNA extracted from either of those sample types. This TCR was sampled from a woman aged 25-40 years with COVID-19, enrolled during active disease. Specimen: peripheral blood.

The CDR3 region: CASSLVNGYTF. The DNA is as follows: TGTGCCAGCAGTCTAGTTAATGGCTACACCTTC. The chain is encoded by TRBV6-5 joined to TRBJ1-2; the D gene cannot be named for sure. According to the germline V gene, CDR1 reads MNHEY and CDR2 reads SVGAGI. Reading from cysteine to phenylalanine, the CDR3 counts 11 amino acids. The retained sequence is limited to the CDR3, 33 bases, with the frame set at the first base. V and J are truncated by 5 bases and 6 bases respectively, leaving an intervening sequence of 7 bases.